Each of the 16 T cell receptor beta chains below was sequenced from the same sample in a study of beta chain features in type 1 diabetes. The study reverse transcribed the entire isolated RNA, so it sequenced expressed TCRB transcripts. The repertoire was sequenced with immunoSEQ multiplex PCR; TCRdb's copy has only in-frame clones and lacks some. The table shows 120,000 to 150,000 clones, with about 9.4% occurring only once. The material sequenced was naive CD4+ T cells from blood. These receptor sequences come from a man aged 18 to 35 in good health.

The chain joins TRBV5-1 to TRBJ2-2; 8 nucleotides agree with TRBD2. The germline gives CDR1 SGHRS, CDR2 YFSETQ. The CDR3 covers 16 residues. V gave up 1 base and J gave up 3 bases; unmatched junction bases: 5. The CDR3 is CASSLFAGGDTGELFF. The CDR3 nucleotides read TGCGCCAGCAGCTTGTTTGCGGGGGGCGACACCGGGGAGCTGTTTTTT.

Only a few counts were recorded for this clone. The CDR3 is CASSLAGAYEQYF. CDR3 nucleotides: TGTGCCAGCAGTTTAGCAGGGGCCTACGAGCAGTACTTC. The rearrangement joins TRBV28 to TRBJ2-7, with D tentatively TRBD1 (6 bases). The CDR3 is 13 amino acids. In germline, CDR1 is MDHEN, CDR2 SYDVKM. Trimming removed 2 bases from V and 2 bases from J, with 7 bases in between.

This clone was picked up a small number of times. The chain recombines TRBV11-2 with TRBJ2-5, with D possibly being TRBD1 (6 bases). Germline V CDR1 and CDR2: SGHAT, FQNNGV. Trimming took 2 bases from V and 5 from J, leaving 18 bases between them. The CDR3 is made up of 16 amino acids. Here the CDR3 DNA reads TGTGCCAGCAGCTTACTTTTGGACAGTGACGGGGAGACCCAGTACTTC. It yields the protein CASSLLLDSDGETQYF. The full variable domain, its missing parts supplied by reference TRBV11-2 and TRBJ2-5, is EAGVAQSPRYKIIEKRQSVAFWCNPISGHATLYWYQQILGQGPKLLIQFQNNGVVDDSQLPKDRFSAERLKGVDSTLKIQPAKLEDSAVYLCASSLLLDSDGETQYFGPGTRLLVL.

The genes are TRBV10-3 and TRBJ2-3; 9 nucleotides align to TRBD2. CDR1 is ENHRY, CDR2 SYGVKD, per germline. This CDR3 spans 15 amino acids. The V gene end was trimmed by 4 bases and the J gene end by 4 bases; junction bases not matched to a gene: 6. The CDR3 coding sequence is TGTGCCATCAGTGGCGGGGGGGTCGAAGCAGATACGCAGTATTTT. It is translated as CAISGGGVEADTQYF.

This clone occurred a few times. The gene calls are TRBV7-9 and TRBJ2-7, with D unclear. Germline loops: CDR1 SEHNR, CDR2 FQNEAQ (reference sequence). The CDR3 extends over 13 amino acids. V shed 2 bases and J shed 9 bases, with 14 bases lying between them. The CDR3 nucleotides are TGTGCCAGCAGCTTAATAGACATTAACGGGCAGTACTTC. It specifies CASSLIDINGQYF.

The CDR3: CASSQSRFTDTQYF. Written as DNA, the CDR3 is TGCGCCAGCAGCCAAAGTCGGTTCACAGATACGCAGTATTTT. This chain links TRBV4-3 with TRBJ2-3; D is ambiguous. The length of the CDR3 is 14 residues. Deletions cut 2 bases from V and 2 bases from J, with 8 bases between. Germline CDR1 LGHNA, CDR2 YSLEER.

This clone has just a few counts. This rearrangement joins TRBV6-5 to TRBJ2-4; TRBD2 matches at 7 bases. CDR3 length equals 13 residues. Germline values: CDR1 MNHEY, CDR2 SVGAGI. J lost 5 bases, V lost 6 bases, and 4 bases had no gene match. The CDR3 DNA reads as TGTGCCAGCAGCCCGGGGGGACAAAACATTCAGTACTTC. Translated: CASSPGGQNIQYF.

In this sample, this clone turned up a few times. Other nucleotide sequences in the sample specify the same CDR3. The chain carries TRBV6-5 and TRBJ2-7; TRBD2 matches at 9 bases. Trimming removed 0 bases from V and 2 bases from J; junction bases left unmatched: 2. The germline CDR1 and CDR2 sequences are MNHEY and SVGAGI. The CDR3 contains 15 residues. In DNA, the CDR3 is TGTGCCAGCAGTTACTCACTAGCGGGTGCCTACGAGCAGTACTTC. As protein: CASSYSLAGAYEQYF.

V is TRBV5-4 and J is TRBJ2-5, with 8 positions matching TRBD2. CDR1 and CDR2 (germline): SGHNT, YYREEE (reference sequence). Trimming took 4 bases from V and 5 from J; bases not matched to a gene: 7. The CDR3 totals 14 residues. For the CDR3, the DNA is TGTGCCAGCAGCGCCGGGACTAGAGTTGAGACCCAGTACTTC. It codes for CASSAGTRVETQYF.

This clone was picked up a small number of times. This sequence joins TRBV19 and TRBJ2-4; 11 bases line up with TRBD2. The trim removed 5 bases at V and 6 bases at J, leaving 3 bases unmatched. CDR1 is LNHDA and CDR2 is SQIVND in the germline V gene (reference sequence). The CDR3 contains 14 residues. CDR3 loop: CASSPSGGINIQYF. The CDR3 coding sequence is TGTGCCAGTAGTCCTAGCGGGGGGATAAACATTCAGTACTTC.

The chain employs TRBV19 and TRBJ2-7; D call uncertain. Germline CDR1 is LNHDA and CDR2 is SQIVND (reference sequence). The V gene lost 2 bases and the J gene lost 5 bases, with 10 bases spanning the gap. There are 13 residues in the CDR3. In nucleotides, the CDR3 is TGTGCCAGTAGTATATTCGGGTCCGACGAGCAGTACTTC. This encodes CASSIFGSDEQYF. Full variable domain (outside the CDR3, taken from reference TRBV19 and TRBJ2-7): DGGITQSPKYLFRKEGQNVTLSCEQNLNHDAMYWYRQDPGQGLRLIYYSQIVNDFQKGDIAEGYSVSREKKESFPLTVTSAQKNPTAFYLCASSIFGSDEQYFGPGTRLTVT.

This clone was counted at least ten times. The V call is TRBV4-2, the J call TRBJ2-6, with 7 bases that match TRBD2. CDR1 and CDR2 (germline): LGHNA, YNFKEQ. The CDR3 has 17 residues. V was pared by 4 bases and J by 2 bases, with 8 bases of the junction left unmatched. The CDR3 loop reads CASSPQGGETGANVLTF. CDR3 sequence (DNA): TGTGCCAGCAGCCCTCAGGGAGGGGAGACTGGGGCCAACGTCCTGACTTTC.

The rearrangement uses TRBV9 and TRBJ1-2; TRBD1 aligns across 7 bases. From germline, CDR1 is SGDLS and CDR2 YYNGEE. V lost 5 bases and J lost 7; bases outside the gene matches: 11. The CDR3 extends over 14 amino acids. This chain's CDR3 is CASSKIDRVVGYTF. The CDR3 bases are TGTGCCAGCAGTAAAATCGACAGGGTTGTTGGCTACACCTTC.

The chain carries TRBV10-3 and TRBJ1-2, with a tentative D call TRBD1 (6 bases). Germline CDR1 and CDR2: ENHRY and SYGVKD. CDR3 length: 14 residues. V was cut by 1 base and J by 2 bases, with 8 bases left in between. CDR3 in DNA: TGTGCCATCAGTGAGTACAGGGAGAACTATGGCTACACCTTC. Protein sequence: CAISEYRENYGYTF.

The chain recombines TRBV28 with TRBJ1-5; 7 bases line up with TRBD1. The trim removed 7 bases at V and 4 bases at J, leaving 13 bases unmatched. Germline lookup yields CDR1 MDHEN and CDR2 SYDVKM. The CDR3 is 16 residues long. The CDR3 nucleotides read TGTGCCAGCACTGAGACAGGGATGATTGGGAATCAGCCCCAGCATTTT. Amino acid sequence: CASTETGMIGNQPQHF. The complete variable domain, with remaining parts taken from reference TRBV28 and TRBJ1-5, reads DVKVTQSSRYLVKRTGEKVFLECVQDMDHENMFWYRQDPGLGLRLIYFSYDVKMKEKGDIPEGYSVSREKKERFSLILESASTNQTSMYLCASTETGMIGNQPQHFGDGTRLSIL.

The V and J genes are TRBV7-2 and TRBJ1-2; 9 bases line up with TRBD1. Looked up from germline, CDR1 is SGHTA and CDR2 is FQGNSA. V lost 3 bases and J lost 5; bases outside the gene matches: 7. This CDR3 comprises 15 residues. DNA of the CDR3: TGTGCCAGCAGCTTCCCGGCCGGGACAGGGTATGGCTACACCTTC. It translates to CASSFPAGTGYGYTF.